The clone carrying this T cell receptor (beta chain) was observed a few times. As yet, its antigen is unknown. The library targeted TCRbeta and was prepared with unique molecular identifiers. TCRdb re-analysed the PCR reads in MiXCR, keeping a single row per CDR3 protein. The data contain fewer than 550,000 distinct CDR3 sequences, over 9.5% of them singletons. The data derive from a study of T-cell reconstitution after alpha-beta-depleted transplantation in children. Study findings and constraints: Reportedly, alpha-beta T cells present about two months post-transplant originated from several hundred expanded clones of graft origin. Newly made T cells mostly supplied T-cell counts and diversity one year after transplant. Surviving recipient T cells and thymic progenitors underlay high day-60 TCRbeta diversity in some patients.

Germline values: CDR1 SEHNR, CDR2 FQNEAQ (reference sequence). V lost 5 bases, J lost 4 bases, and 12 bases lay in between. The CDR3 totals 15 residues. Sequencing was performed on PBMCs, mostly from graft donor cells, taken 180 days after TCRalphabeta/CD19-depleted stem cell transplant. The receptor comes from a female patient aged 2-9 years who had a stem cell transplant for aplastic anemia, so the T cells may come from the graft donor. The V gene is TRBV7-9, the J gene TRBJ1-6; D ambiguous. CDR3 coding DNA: TGTGCCAGCAGCCCGACGGACGGGTATAATTCACCCCTCCACTTT. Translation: CASSPTDGYNSPLHF.